A selection of T cell receptor beta chains follows, all from one sample in a study of radiotherapy plus CTLA-4 blockade in lung cancer. Assay used: immunoSEQ multiplex PCR; TCRdb lists only in-frame clones, some missing. Of around 70,000 clones in the sample, roughly 76% were seen once. Here the sequenced sample was peripheral blood, taken from a patient treated with radiotherapy plus ipilimumab. The source is a human donor with non-small cell lung cancer whose response to radiotherapy plus ipilimumab could not be evaluated. Some clones in this sample may be carry-over from other donors' samples. Each CDR3 is given with its conserved first and last residue. The D gene is left open where the match is weak. Clone size is not always given. Where it is, it says once, few, many or a class for expanded clones.

clone_size: NA; j_call: TRBJ1-6; d_call: NA; v_call: TRBV6-5; cdr3_length: 12; cdr3_aa: CAASSYNSPLHF; cdr3_nt: TGTGCCGCCAGCTCCTATAATTCACCCCTCCACTTT
clone_size: NA; j_call: TRBJ1-1; d_call: TRBD1; v_call: TRBV10-3; cdr3_length: 12; cdr3_aa: CAMGQTNTEAFF; cdr3_nt: TGTGCCATGGGACAGACGAACACTGAAGCTTTCTTT
clone_size: NA; j_call: TRBJ1-4; d_call: TRBD1; v_call: TRBV4-1; cdr3_length: 14; cdr3_aa: CASRRDRAGEKLFF; cdr3_nt: TGCGCCAGCAGACGGGACAGGGCGGGTGAAAAACTGTTTTTT
clone_size: medium-sized; j_call: TRBJ2-5; d_call: TRBD2; v_call: TRBV7-9; cdr3_length: 13; cdr3_aa: CASSLDRAGGKYF; cdr3_nt: TGTGCCAGCAGCTTAGATCGGGCGGGGGGAAAGTACTTC
clone_size: once; j_call: TRBJ1-2; d_call: NA; v_call: TRBV27; cdr3_length: 14; cdr3_aa: CASSISPPDYGYTF; cdr3_nt: TGTGCCAGCAGTATAAGCCCGCCCGACTATGGCTACACCTTC
clone_size: NA; j_call: TRBJ2-3; d_call: NA; v_call: TRBV14; cdr3_length: 13; cdr3_aa: CASNRASTDTQYF; cdr3_nt: TGTGCCAGCAACCGAGCGAGCACAGATACGCAGTATTTT
clone_size: few; j_call: TRBJ1-4; d_call: NA; v_call: TRBV6-5; cdr3_length: 16; cdr3_aa: CASSWTASATNEKLFF; cdr3_nt: TGTGCCAGCAGTTGGACAGCGAGTGCAACTAATGAAAAACTGTTTTTT
clone_size: NA; j_call: TRBJ1-1; d_call: NA; v_call: TRBV7-6; cdr3_length: 13; cdr3_aa: CASSTGGHRGAFF; cdr3_nt: TGTGCCAGCAGCACGGGGGGACATCGGGGAGCTTTCTTT
clone_size: NA; j_call: TRBJ1-1; d_call: NA; v_call: TRBV7-2; cdr3_length: 12; cdr3_aa: CASSHSNTEAFF; cdr3_nt: TGTGCCAGCAGCCATTCGAACACTGAAGCTTTCTTT
clone_size: NA; j_call: TRBJ1-2; d_call: NA; v_call: TRBV18; cdr3_length: 14; cdr3_aa: CASSPSGRFYGYTF; cdr3_nt: TGTGCCAGCTCACCAAGCGGCAGATTCTATGGCTACACCTTC
clone_size: NA; j_call: TRBJ2-2; d_call: TRBD1; v_call: TRBV5-1; cdr3_length: 14; cdr3_aa: CASSLQGFGGELFF; cdr3_nt: TGCGCCAGCAGCTTACAGGGGTTCGGCGGGGAGCTGTTTTTT
clone_size: NA; j_call: TRBJ1-5; d_call: NA; v_call: TRBV5-6; cdr3_length: 14; cdr3_aa: CASSFGNSNQPQHF; cdr3_nt: TGTGCCAGCAGCTTTGGCAATAGCAATCAGCCCCAGCATTTT
clone_size: NA; j_call: TRBJ1-4; d_call: NA; v_call: TRBV7-9; cdr3_length: 15; cdr3_aa: CASSLGTGFDEKLFF; cdr3_nt: TGTGCCAGCAGCTTAGGAACAGGGTTTGATGAAAAACTGTTTTTT
clone_size: NA; j_call: TRBJ2-2; d_call: NA; v_call: TRBV5-6; cdr3_length: 14; cdr3_aa: CASSLNIPAGELFF; cdr3_nt: TGTGCCAGCAGCTTGAACATACCCGCCGGGGAGCTGTTTTTT
clone_size: NA; j_call: TRBJ2-7; d_call: NA; v_call: TRBV18; cdr3_length: 13; cdr3_aa: CASSFGQNYEQYF; cdr3_nt: TGTGCCAGCTCATTCGGACAGAACTACGAGCAGTACTTC
clone_size: once; j_call: TRBJ2-7; d_call: TRBD1; v_call: TRBV29-1; cdr3_length: 13; cdr3_aa: CSVERGPQYEQYF; cdr3_nt: TGCAGCGTTGAAAGGGGGCCGCAGTACGAGCAGTACTTC
clone_size: NA; j_call: TRBJ1-2; d_call: TRBD1; v_call: TRBV28; cdr3_length: 15; cdr3_aa: CASSLRWTGGVGYTF; cdr3_nt: TGTGCCAGCAGTTTACGATGGACAGGAGGAGTAGGCTACACCTTC
clone_size: once; j_call: TRBJ2-3; d_call: NA; v_call: TRBV29-1; cdr3_length: 13; cdr3_aa: CSVAGESTDTQYF; cdr3_nt: TGCAGCGTTGCCGGGGAGAGCACAGATACGCAGTATTTT
clone_size: NA; j_call: TRBJ1-6; d_call: NA; v_call: TRBV5-6; cdr3_length: 14; cdr3_aa: CASSSHTGSSPLHF; cdr3_nt: TGTGCCAGCAGCTCCCATACAGGGAGTTCACCCCTCCACTTT
clone_size: NA; j_call: TRBJ1-5; d_call: TRBD1; v_call: TRBV27; cdr3_length: 15; cdr3_aa: CASSARTGVDQPQHF; cdr3_nt: TGTGCCAGCAGTGCCCGGACAGGGGTCGATCAGCCCCAGCATTTT
clone_size: NA; j_call: TRBJ1-1; d_call: TRBD1; v_call: TRBV5-1; cdr3_length: 14; cdr3_aa: CASSSGTGNTEAFF; cdr3_nt: TGCGCCAGCAGTAGTGGGACAGGGAACACTGAAGCTTTCTTT
clone_size: NA; j_call: TRBJ2-5; d_call: TRBD1; v_call: TRBV6-1; cdr3_length: 15; cdr3_aa: CASSPDRGEWETQYF; cdr3_nt: TGTGCCAGCAGTCCCGACAGGGGGGAATGGGAGACCCAGTACTTC
clone_size: NA; j_call: TRBJ1-1; d_call: TRBD1; v_call: TRBV7-6; cdr3_length: 15; cdr3_aa: CASSLGTGARLEAFF; cdr3_nt: TGTGCCAGCAGCCTTGGGACAGGGGCGCGGTTGGAAGCTTTCTTT
clone_size: many; j_call: TRBJ2-7; d_call: NA; v_call: TRBV27; cdr3_length: 14; cdr3_aa: CASSTTGTLYEQYF; cdr3_nt: TGTGCCAGCAGTACAACCGGGACACTCTACGAGCAGTACTTC
clone_size: NA; j_call: TRBJ1-5; d_call: NA; v_call: TRBV4-1; cdr3_length: 16; cdr3_aa: CASSQDPGRANQPQHF; cdr3_nt: TGCGCCAGCAGCCAAGATCCGGGCAGGGCTAATCAGCCCCAGCATTTT
clone_size: NA; j_call: TRBJ2-7; d_call: NA; v_call: TRBV27; cdr3_length: 15; cdr3_aa: CASSLSGTSLYEQYF; cdr3_nt: TGTGCCAGCAGTTTAAGTGGGACATCCCTCTACGAGCAGTACTTC
clone_size: NA; j_call: TRBJ2-2; d_call: TRBD1; v_call: TRBV5-4; cdr3_length: 15; cdr3_aa: CASSSPQGATGELFF; cdr3_nt: TGTGCCAGCAGCTCCCCACAGGGGGCCACCGGGGAGCTGTTTTTT
clone_size: NA; j_call: TRBJ2-7; d_call: TRBD1; v_call: TRBV7-2; cdr3_length: 15; cdr3_aa: CASSKAGTGSYEQYF; cdr3_nt: TGTGCCAGCAGCAAGGCCGGGACAGGCTCCTACGAGCAGTACTTC
clone_size: NA; j_call: TRBJ1-1; d_call: TRBD1; v_call: TRBV18; cdr3_length: 15; cdr3_aa: CASSLTRGGDAEAFF; cdr3_nt: TGTGCCAGCTCACTAACCAGAGGGGGCGACGCTGAAGCTTTCTTT
clone_size: NA; j_call: TRBJ2-7; d_call: NA; v_call: TRBV7-2; cdr3_length: 16; cdr3_aa: CASSLEIGGAHYEQYF; cdr3_nt: TGTGCCAGCAGCTTAGAAATAGGAGGGGCTCACTACGAGCAGTACTTC
clone_size: NA; j_call: TRBJ1-2; d_call: TRBD1; v_call: TRBV5-1; cdr3_length: 13; cdr3_aa: CASTTGQGEGYTF; cdr3_nt: TGCGCCAGCACCACAGGACAGGGGGAGGGCTACACCTTC
clone_size: NA; j_call: TRBJ1-1; d_call: NA; v_call: TRBV5-1; cdr3_length: 14; cdr3_aa: CASSFRAGDGEAFF; cdr3_nt: TGCGCCAGCAGCTTTCGAGCGGGTGACGGTGAAGCTTTCTTT
clone_size: NA; j_call: TRBJ2-7; d_call: TRBD1; v_call: TRBV14; cdr3_length: 24; cdr3_aa: CASRPDRGLLCVWLSPQCYSEQYF; cdr3_nt: TGTGCCAGCAGACCCGACAGGGGGCTATTGTGTGTGTGGCTGTCCCCACAATGTTACAGCGAGCAGTACTTC
clone_size: NA; j_call: TRBJ1-4; d_call: TRBD1; v_call: TRBV19; cdr3_length: 15; cdr3_aa: CASRFGQVETEKLFF; cdr3_nt: TGTGCCAGTAGATTCGGACAGGTGGAAACCGAAAAACTGTTTTTT
clone_size: NA; j_call: TRBJ1-6; d_call: NA; v_call: TRBV18; cdr3_length: 15; cdr3_aa: CASSPTPIYNSPLHF; cdr3_nt: TGTGCCAGCTCACCAACACCAATCTATAATTCACCCCTCCACTTT